The entry that follows covers one T cell receptor beta chain sequence. Its antigen is unidentified. At sampling all donors were nominally healthy, likely with unrecorded immune exposures. The V gene's germline CDR1 is SGHRS and CDR2 YFSETQ. V was cut by 4 bases and J by 4 bases, with 14 bases left in between. This CDR3 is built from 15 residues. The sample originates from a study of cytomegalovirus exposure and HLA in healthy donors. Study-level findings and limits: Reports indicated that the classifier achieved high specificity and sensitivity in diagnosing cytomegalovirus status. There were several of the most significant clusters that appeared linked to common viral pathogens in a later analysis. Researchers catalogued some 160 TCR beta chains as cytomegalovirus-associated.

The primer mix had 60 Vbeta and 13 Jbeta primers. Libraries were prepared by immunoSEQ multiplex PCR; TCRdb keeps only in-frame clonotypes and omits some of them. The sample has under 250,000 clones; approximately 80% are singletons. The sequencing sample was made of PBMCs. The sequence came from a male donor in good health and CMV-seronegative. This sequence joins TRBV5-1 and TRBJ1-4; D may be TRBD1 (5 bases). The CDR3 nucleotides are TGCGCCAGCAGCCCGGACGGGGGTTTTAATGAAAAACTGTTTTTT. Its protein is CASSPDGGFNEKLFF. The variable domain in full, with the rest retrieved from reference TRBV5-1 and TRBJ1-4, is KAGVTQTPRYLIKTRGQQVTLSCSPISGHRSVSWYQQTPGQGLQFLFEYFSETQRNKGNFPGRFSGRQFSNSRSEMNVSTLELGDSALYLCASSPDGGFNEKLFFGSGTQLSVL.